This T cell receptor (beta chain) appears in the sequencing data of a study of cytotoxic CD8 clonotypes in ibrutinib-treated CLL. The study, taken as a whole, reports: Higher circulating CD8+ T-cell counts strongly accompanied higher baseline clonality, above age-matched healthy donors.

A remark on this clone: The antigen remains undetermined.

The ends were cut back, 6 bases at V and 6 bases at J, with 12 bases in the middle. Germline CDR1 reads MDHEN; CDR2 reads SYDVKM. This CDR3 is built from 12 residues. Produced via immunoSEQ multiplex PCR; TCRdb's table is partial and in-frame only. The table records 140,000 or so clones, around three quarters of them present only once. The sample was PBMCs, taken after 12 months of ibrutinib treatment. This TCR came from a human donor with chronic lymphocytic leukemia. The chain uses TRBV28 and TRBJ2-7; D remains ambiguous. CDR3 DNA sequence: TGTGCCAGCAGGCCCCTAGTTGGCGAGCAGTACTTC. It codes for CASRPLVGEQYF.